The 25 T cell receptor beta chains presented below share a single source sample, sequenced in a study of blood T cell repertoires in COVID-19. Profiling relied on immunoSEQ multiplex PCR, and the TCRdb table lists in-frame clones only, not all of them. The table has roughly 200,000 clones, 70% to 80% seen once. The specimen sequenced was peripheral blood. All receptors come from a woman aged 35 to 49 with COVID-19, enrolled during active disease.

V gene TRBV30 combines with J gene TRBJ1-2, with D unclear. The CDR3 is 15 amino acids. Per the germline V gene, CDR1 is GTSNPN and CDR2 is SVGIG (reference sequence). Deletions cut 4 bases from V and 11 bases from J, with 26 bases between. The CDR3 DNA reads as TGTGCCTGGACCCTCACGCAGGCCGGCTCGGGGTCATACACCTTC. It is translated as CAWTLTQAGSGSYTF.

The chain links TRBV5-1 to TRBJ1-6; D remains ambiguous. The CDR3 runs 12 residues. Germline values: CDR1 SGHRS, CDR2 YFSETQ. V lost 2 bases and J lost 8, with 5 bases in between. The CDR3 here is CASSLLDSPLHF. DNA of the CDR3: TGCGCCAGCAGCTTACTGGATTCACCCCTCCACTTT.

CDR3 amino acids: CASSLGTGGRETQYF. DNA for the CDR3: TGCGCCAGCAGCTTGGGCACAGGGGGCAGGGAGACCCAGTACTTC. The chain joins TRBV5-1 to TRBJ2-5; TRBD1 aligns across 9 bases. With 0 bases clipped from V and 5 bases from J, the junction kept 5 bases outside the gene matches. Per the germline V gene, CDR1 is SGHRS and CDR2 is YFSETQ. The length of the CDR3 is 15 residues.

This clone was recorded many times. V gene TRBV5-5 combines with J gene TRBJ1-2, with 7 bases identical to TRBD1. The V gene's germline CDR1 is SGHKS and CDR2 YYEKEE (reference sequence). V shed 0 bases, J shed 2 bases, and the junction held 4 bases outside the gene matches. This CDR3 spans 15 amino acids. CDR3 coding DNA: TGTGCCAGCAGCTTGGAGGGGGCGCCCAACTATGGCTACACCTTC. Translating it yields CASSLEGAPNYGYTF.

V gene TRBV19 combines with J gene TRBJ2-1; TRBD1 matches at 9 bases. The germline V gene encodes CDR1 LNHDA and CDR2 SQIVND (reference sequence). Trimming removed 4 bases from V and 6 bases from J; junction bases left unmatched: 4. CDR3 length: 14 residues. CDR3 DNA sequence: TGTGCCAGTAGTAACAGGGGGCTTGCCAATGAGCAGTTCTTC. This codes for CASSNRGLANEQFF.

Worth noting for this clone: This CDR3 is also generated by other DNA sequences in the sample. The rearrangement joins TRBV19 to TRBJ1-5; D gene ambiguous. Germline V gene sequence: CDR1 LNHDA, CDR2 SQIVND (reference sequence). The length of the CDR3 is 13 residues. The V and J ends lost 7 bases and 0 bases respectively, with 7 bases between them. The CDR3 DNA reads TGTGCCAGTAATCGGGGTAGCAATCAGCCCCAGCATTTT. Translated, it gives CASNRGSNQPQHF.

This chain uses TRBV7-8 with TRBJ2-4, with 15 bases aligning to TRBD2. This CDR3 comprises 19 residues. With V trimmed by 5 bases and J by 3 bases, 11 bases remained unmatched. Per germline, CDR1 SGHVS and CDR2 FQNEAQ. Here the CDR3 DNA reads TGTGCCAGCAGCACCCGGACTAGCGGGGGGGCCGGTGTCAAAAACATTCAGTACTTC. It is translated as CASSTRTSGGAGVKNIQYF.

The rearrangement joins TRBV5-1 to TRBJ2-1; unclear D gene. Germline V lookup: CDR1 SGHRS, CDR2 YFSETQ. CDR3 size: 14 residues. V lost 5 bases, J lost 0 bases, and 9 bases lay in between. CDR3 amino acids: CASSDKTSYNEQFF. As DNA, the CDR3 is TGCGCCAGCAGTGACAAGACCTCCTACAATGAGCAGTTCTTC.

The genes are TRBV10-3 and TRBJ2-1, with 7 bases matching TRBD2. CDR3 length: 15 amino acids. With V trimmed by 5 bases and J by 7 bases, 11 bases remained unmatched. Germline CDR1 is ENHRY and CDR2 is SYGVKD. CDR3 in amino acids: CAISSSGIAGNEQFF. DNA of the CDR3: TGTGCCATCAGTTCAAGCGGGATTGCGGGGAATGAGCAGTTCTTC.

V gene TRBV5-6 combines with J gene TRBJ2-1; 14 bases agree with TRBD2. V lost 6 bases and J lost 7; bases outside the gene matches: 9. The germline CDR1 and CDR2 sequences are SGHDT and YYEEEE. The CDR3 sequence is 16 residues long. This CDR3 reads CASTGLAGAGGNEQFF. CDR3 DNA: TGTGCCAGCACGGGACTAGCGGGAGCGGGGGGGAATGAGCAGTTCTTC.

The chain employs TRBV7-9 and TRBJ2-2, with D unclear. Trimming cost V 1 base and J 7 bases, with 7 bases left between them. CDR1 and CDR2 (germline): SEHNR, FQNEAQ (reference sequence). CDR3 size: 13 residues. The CDR3 loop reads CASSLGVYGELFF. CDR3 nucleotides: TGTGCCAGCAGCTTAGGAGTTTACGGGGAGCTGTTTTTT.

This clone was seen only once. The chain links TRBV5-3 to TRBJ1-1; 7 bases agree with TRBD1. TRBV5-3 is an ORF, and what it does is uncertain. This CDR3 region has 16 residues. V shed 3 bases, J shed 3 bases, and the junction held 11 bases outside the gene matches. The CDR3 spells CARSYPDRPIDTEAFF. CDR3 coding DNA: TGTGCCAGAAGCTACCCGGACAGGCCAATTGACACTGAAGCTTTCTTT.

This chain connects TRBV6-1 to TRBJ1-2; D remains ambiguous. Looked up from germline, CDR1 is MNHNS and CDR2 is SASEGT. The CDR3 covers 13 residues. V gave up 1 base and J gave up 2 bases, with 5 bases separating them. Here the CDR3 reads CASSEGENYGYTF. The CDR3, as DNA: TGTGCCAGCAGTGAAGGAGAGAACTATGGCTACACCTTC.

This clone was detected a few times. The chain combines TRBV19 with TRBJ1-4, with TRBD1 identical over 8 bases. Germline assignment: CDR1 LNHDA and CDR2 SQIVND (reference sequence). The CDR3 is 13 amino acids. V trimming: 10 bases; J trimming: 8 bases; junction bases outside the gene matches: 9. The CDR3 coding sequence is TGTGCCACCGACGGACAGGGCGGGGAAAAACTGTTTTTT. Amino acids: CATDGQGGEKLFF. Full variable domain (missing parts from reference TRBV19 and TRBJ1-4): DGGITQSPKYLFRKEGQNVTLSCEQNLNHDAMYWYRQDPGQGLRLIYYSQIVNDFQKGDIAEGYSVSREKKESFPLTVTSAQKNPTAFYLCATDGQGGEKLFFGSGTQLSVL.

This clone was observed many times. The V gene is TRBV9, the J gene TRBJ1-6, with 9 bases lining up with TRBD1. J was trimmed by 8 bases and V by 6 bases; bases with no gene match: 9. CDR1 is SGDLS and CDR2 is YYNGEE in the germline V gene. This CDR3 has 15 amino acids. The CDR3 DNA reads as TGTGCCAGCACCGCGGGAAGGACAGGGGATTCACCCCTCCACTTT. Protein product: CASTAGRTGDSPLHF.

This chain joins TRBV5-1 and TRBJ1-1; 7 nucleotides agree with TRBD1. CDR3 length: 16 residues. J lost 10 bases, V lost 3 bases, and 18 bases had no gene match. The germline V gene has CDR1 SGHRS and CDR2 YFSETQ. This CDR3 is CASSSDSGQVGRLAFF. The CDR3 coding sequence is TGCGCCAGCAGCTCAGACTCAGGACAGGTCGGACGTCTAGCTTTCTTT.

The chain recombines TRBV6-1 with TRBJ2-1; TRBD2 matches at 9 bases. Trimming removed 0 bases from V and 3 bases from J; junction bases left unmatched: 3. CDR1 is MNHNS and CDR2 is SASEGT in the germline V gene. The CDR3 is 16 residues long. For the CDR3, the DNA is TGTGCCAGCAGTGAAGCCTCTAGCGGGAACTACAATGAGCAGTTCTTC. It specifies CASSEASSGNYNEQFF.

V usage is TRBV9 and J usage is TRBJ1-2; D is possibly TRBD1 (5 bases). This CDR3 region has 14 residues. Germline V lookup: CDR1 SGDLS, CDR2 YYNGEE. The germline V and J ends were trimmed by 3 bases and 3 bases, with 12 bases remaining between them. The CDR3 sequence is CASSAQGKDYGYTF. The CDR3, as DNA: TGTGCCAGCAGCGCCCAGGGTAAAGACTATGGCTACACCTTC.

In its sample, this clone was seen a few times. CDR3 protein: CASSPRRRGGNEQFF. The CDR3 DNA follows: TGTGCCAGCAGCCCTCGCCGCCGGGGGGGTAATGAGCAGTTCTTC. The chain employs TRBV7-2 and TRBJ2-1; 8 bases align to TRBD2. CDR1 and CDR2 (germline): SGHTA, FQGNSA. CDR3 length equals 15 residues. The trim removed 5 bases at V and 7 bases at J, leaving 10 bases unmatched.

The rearrangement joins TRBV11-2 to TRBJ1-1, with D tentatively TRBD1 (5 bases). Germline V gene sequence: CDR1 SGHAT, CDR2 FQNNGV. Deletions cut 1 base from V and 4 bases from J, with 13 bases between. The CDR3 loop spans 15 amino acids. CDR3 loop: CASSLVTDHPTEAFF. Written as DNA, the CDR3 is TGTGCCAGCAGCTTAGTGACAGACCACCCCACTGAAGCTTTCTTT.

The chain links TRBV7-2 to TRBJ2-3; 11 bases line up with TRBD2. Germline lookup yields CDR1 SGHTA and CDR2 FQGNSA. Trimming at V came to 5 bases and at J to 6 bases, leaving 4 bases not matched to a gene. This CDR3 region has 14 residues. The CDR3 here is CASSPSGRRDTQYF. The CDR3 DNA is TGTGCCAGCAGCCCTAGCGGGAGGCGGGATACGCAGTATTTT.

In DNA, the CDR3 is TGCGCCAGCAGCTCCGGGACTAGCGCATTCACAGATACGCAGTATTTT. Translating gives CASSSGTSAFTDTQYF. This chain connects TRBV5-1 to TRBJ2-3; 10 nucleotides line up with TRBD2. J gave up 2 bases and V 3 bases, and 6 bases lay outside the gene matches. CDR1 is SGHRS, CDR2 YFSETQ, per germline. This CDR3 is built from 16 residues.

The chain employs TRBV4-1 and TRBJ1-1; TRBD1 matches at 10 bases. V dropped 8 bases and J dropped 4; count of bases not matched to a gene: 7. Looked up from germline, CDR1 is MGHRA and CDR2 is YSYEKL. The CDR3 has 14 residues. The CDR3 DNA sequence: TGCGCCAGCGGATTCAGGACAGGGGGCACTGAAGCTTTCTTT. Its protein product is CASGFRTGGTEAFF.

This chain connects TRBV2 to TRBJ1-1, with 7 bases matching TRBD1. The length of the CDR3 is 14 residues. After removal of 7 bases from V and 2 bases from J, the junction contained 7 bases not matched to a gene. Per the germline V gene, CDR1 is SNHLY and CDR2 is FYNNEI. The CDR3 DNA sequence: TGTGCCAGCAATCTACAGGGGCTTAACACTGAAGCTTTCTTT. Translating gives CASNLQGLNTEAFF.

The chain is built from TRBV3-1 (or the pseudogene TRBV3-2) and TRBJ1-4; D possibly corresponds to TRBD1 (6 bases). Germline V CDR1 and CDR2: LGHDT, YNNKEL (reference sequence). This CDR3 region has 16 residues. With 2 bases removed from V and 5 bases from J, the gap between germline ends came to 15 bases. The CDR3 DNA reads as TGTGCCAGCAGCCAAAGTTCACAGGGTAGGAATGAAAAACTGTTTTTT. As protein: CASSQSSQGRNEKLFF.